The next 25 T cell receptor beta chains were all read from a single sample in a study of T cells in Graves' hyperthyroidism and ophthalmopathy. The investigators amplified TCR beta CDR3 regions from RNA transcripts. HTBI primers were the set used in a first-round RT-PCR of the TCR CDR3. TCRdb reprocessed the multiplex PCR reads with MiXCR, giving one entry per CDR3 protein. The sample consists of hundreds of thousands of distinct CDR3 sequences, approximately 14% of them appearing once. The sample consisted of blood. These receptors were obtained from a woman younger than 35 with Graves' hyperthyroidism.

To note about this clonotype: A much more abundant neighbour one base away suggests this may be a read error. The chain carries TRBV24-1 and TRBJ2-7, with D perhaps matching TRBD1 or TRBD2 (5 bases each). The DNA end is a closer match to TRBJ2-1, so the J assignment may be wrong. The germline gives CDR1 KGHDR, CDR2 SFDVKD. The CDR3 is made up of 13 amino acids. The CDR3 spells CATRGTESYEQFF. The CDR3 DNA is TGTGCCACCAGGGGGACGGAATCCTACGAGCAGTTCTTC.

Only a few counts were recorded for this clonotype. The chain couples TRBV28 to TRBJ2-4; maybe TRBD1 (6 bases). CDR3 length: 12 amino acids. V shed 4 bases and J shed 6 bases, with 7 bases lying between them. Germline V lookup: CDR1 MDHEN, CDR2 SYDVKM. CDR3 residues: CASSSRGNIQYF. CDR3 bases: TGTGCCAGCAGTTCCAGGGGAAACATTCAGTACTTC.

The rearrangement uses TRBV27 and TRBJ1-5, with 8 bases that match TRBD1. This CDR3 has 13 residues. V lost 5 bases to trimming and J lost 6 bases; unmatched junction nucleotides: 3. Germline V gene lookup returns CDR1 MNHEY and CDR2 SMNVEV (reference sequence). The CDR3 coding sequence is TGTGCCAGCAGTCAACAGGGGGTTCAGCCCCAGCATTTT. Its translation: CASSQQGVQPQHF.

The rearrangement links TRBV6-2 or TRBV6-3 to TRBJ2-3, with 10 nucleotides matching TRBD2. CDR3 length: 15 residues. With 7 bases clipped from V and 2 bases from J, the junction kept 6 bases outside the gene matches. CDR1 and CDR2 from the germline V gene are MNHEY and SVGEGT. CDR3 sequence (DNA): TGTGCCAGCATTCGACTAGCGGGTACCACAGATACGCAGTATTTT. Its translation: CASIRLAGTTDTQYF.

This clonotype was observed many times. This chain uses TRBV5-1 with TRBJ2-3; tentative D call: TRBD2 (5 bases). The CDR3 is made up of 14 amino acids. Germline V CDR1 and CDR2: SGHRS, YFSETQ. V was shortened by 4 bases and J by 5 bases, with 14 bases between the two germline ends. The CDR3 reads CASSREFDRDTQYF. CDR3 in DNA: TGCGCCAGCAGCAGGGAGTTTGATCGAGATACGCAGTATTTT.

This clonotype was picked up a small number of times. The V and J genes are TRBV5-1 and TRBJ2-3; 7 nucleotides align to TRBD2. The CDR3 runs 15 residues. Trimming removed 3 bases from V and 2 bases from J; junction bases left unmatched: 6. Germline assignment: CDR1 SGHRS and CDR2 YFSETQ. The DNA of the CDR3 is TGCGCCAGCAGCTCAACCGGGGGGTTCACAGATACGCAGTATTTT. Translated, it gives CASSSTGGFTDTQYF.

The V and J genes are TRBV20-1 and TRBJ1-2, with 10 bases aligning to TRBD1. Germline V gene sequence: CDR1 DFQATT, CDR2 SNEGSKA (reference sequence). Trimming took 4 bases from V and 4 from J; bases not matched to a gene: 12. This CDR3 comprises 16 residues. DNA for the CDR3: TGCAGTGCTAATAAGCCGGGACAGGGGAGAGGCTATGGCTACACCTTC. This sequence encodes CSANKPGQGRGYGYTF.

This chain joins TRBV24-1 and TRBJ2-7; 8 bases map to TRBD2. The CDR3 runs to 12 residues. Per germline, CDR1 KGHDR and CDR2 SFDVKD. With 9 bases clipped from V and 6 bases from J, the junction kept 6 bases outside the gene matches. This CDR3 reads CATQRGMGEQYF. The CDR3 region has the DNA TGTGCCACCCAGCGGGGGATGGGCGAGCAGTACTTC.

This clonotype showed up many times. This rearrangement joins TRBV2 to TRBJ1-2, with D uncertain. V shed 0 bases and J shed 3 bases, with 5 bases lying between them. This CDR3 comprises 13 residues. CDR1 is SNHLY, CDR2 FYNNEI, per germline. The CDR3 nucleotides read TGTGCCAGCAGTGAAGCGGTCCACTATGGCTACACCTTC. Protein sequence: CASSEAVHYGYTF.

This clonotype has ten or more counts. The chain employs TRBV5-1 and TRBJ2-7; TRBD1 agrees at 8 bases. The CDR3 extends over 14 amino acids. V lost 4 bases to trimming and J lost 2 bases; unmatched junction nucleotides: 5. Germline lookup yields CDR1 SGHRS and CDR2 YFSETQ. For the CDR3, the DNA is TGCGCCAGCAGCCCTGGGACAGGTACCTACGAGCAGTACTTC. Its protein product is CASSPGTGTYEQYF.

Regarding this clonotype: A much larger clone differs from this one at a single base, so this may be a read error. The rearrangement joins TRBV5-1 to TRBJ2-1; a possible D gene is TRBD1 (6 bases). Trimming left V 10 bases short and J 0 bases short, with 17 bases between. The CDR3 is made up of 15 amino acids. CDR1 and CDR2 from the germline V gene are SGHRS and YFSETQ. Here the CDR3 DNA reads TGCGCCGGCATGCCACAGGGTAGCTCCTACAATGAGCAGTTCTTC. Protein product: CAGMPQGSSYNEQFF.

The table lists this clonotype with many counts. The CDR3 here is CASSLASGTEAFF. The DNA for the CDR3 is TGTGCCAGCAGCTTAGCGTCGGGCACTGAAGCTTTCTTT. The chain carries TRBV7-3 and TRBJ1-1; D unclear. This CDR3 is built from 13 residues. Germline values: CDR1 SGHTA, CDR2 FQGTGA. V was shortened by 2 bases and J by 4 bases, with 8 bases between the two germline ends.

V usage is TRBV4-1 and J usage is TRBJ2-1; tentative D call: TRBD2 (5 bases). Germline loops: CDR1 MGHRA, CDR2 YSYEKL. The CDR3 covers 16 residues. Trimming removed 1 base at V and 5 bases at J, with 15 bases between. DNA of the CDR3: TGCGCCAGCAGCCAAGGGTCGGCACGAGGGCACAATGAGCAGTTCTTC. It encodes CASSQGSARGHNEQFF.

The chain employs TRBV24-1 and TRBJ2-2; D gene uncertain. The CDR3 has 17 amino acids. From germline, CDR1 is KGHDR and CDR2 SFDVKD. Trimming stripped 3 bases from V and 6 bases from J, with 19 bases between. In DNA, the CDR3 is TGTGCCACCAGTGATCTTACCCCGGGTCCGGTTCCCGGGGAGCTGTTTTTT. Translating it yields CATSDLTPGPVPGELFF.

This clonotype was seen a few times. The chain has TRBV10-2 and TRBJ1-3; D is uncertain. V lost 0 bases and J lost 4, with 7 bases in between. The CDR3 runs 14 residues. CDR1 WSHSY and CDR2 SAAADI come from the germline V gene. This chain's CDR3 is CASSESTLGNTIYF. The CDR3 DNA is TGCGCCAGCAGTGAGTCGACCCTGGGAAACACCATATATTTT.

There are many counts of this clonotype. The gene calls are TRBV7-3 and TRBJ2-3; TRBD2 is a possible D gene (6 bases). This CDR3 has 15 residues. Germline V gene data show CDR1 as SGHTA and CDR2 as FQGTGA. Trimming left V 3 bases short and J 0 bases short, with 10 bases between. DNA for the CDR3: TGTGCCAGCAGCTTGTTGGGGACTAGCACAGATACGCAGTATTTT. Translation: CASSLLGTSTDTQYF.

The chain joins TRBV10-2 to TRBJ2-1, with 10 bases identical to TRBD2. The ends lost 10 bases at V and 7 bases at J; junction bases unmatched: 13. Germline V gene data show CDR1 as WSHSY and CDR2 as SAAADI. CDR3 length equals 15 residues. CDR3 in amino acids: CATGGPGTSVNEQFF. As DNA, the CDR3 is TGCGCCACCGGGGGCCCCGGGACTAGCGTTAATGAGCAGTTCTTC.

For this clonotype: Since a much larger clone is just one base distant, this may be a read error. This chain uses TRBV27 with TRBJ2-7, with 8 nucleotides matching TRBD1. V shed 8 bases and J 5 bases; nucleotides not matched to a gene: 11. Germline CDR1 and CDR2: MNHEY and SMNVEV (reference sequence). CDR3 length: 14 residues. The CDR3 sequence: CASGPWTGWDEQYF. CDR3 DNA sequence: TGTGCCAGCGGGCCATGGACAGGGTGGGACGAGCAGTACTTC.

At least ten counts were recorded for this clonotype. The V gene is TRBV6-1, the J gene TRBJ2-2; 10 bases agree with TRBD2. CDR1 and CDR2 from the germline V gene are MNHNS and SASEGT. The J segment lost 0 bases and the V segment lost 6 bases, leaving 4 bases of the junction unmatched. The CDR3 runs 16 residues. CDR3 DNA: TGTGCCAGCAGCCGAACTAGCGGGACGAACACCGGGGAGCTGTTTTTT. This translates into CASSRTSGTNTGELFF.

This sequence joins TRBV5-6 and TRBJ1-1, with 9 bases lining up with TRBD1. There are 16 residues in the CDR3. Trimming took 4 bases from V and 5 from J; bases not matched to a gene: 12. The germline CDR1 and CDR2 sequences are SGHDT and YYEEEE. CDR3 coding DNA: TGTGCCAGCAGCCCCTGGACAGGGGAGAGGATTACTGAAGCTTTCTTT. Translation: CASSPWTGERITEAFF.

This clonotype was picked up many times. The chain combines TRBV20-1 with TRBJ2-7; no reliable D call. The V end was cut by 3 bases, the J end by 1 base, with 7 bases between. Germline CDR1 and CDR2: DFQATT and SNEGSKA (reference sequence). The CDR3 length is 12 residues. CDR3 nucleotide sequence: TGCAGTGCTAGTCGTCTTTCCTACGAGCAGTACTTC. Its protein is CSASRLSYEQYF.

This clonotype appeared a few times. This sequence joins TRBV3-1 and TRBJ1-4; D possibly corresponds to TRBD1 (6 bases). Germline V CDR1 and CDR2: LGHDT, YNNKEL (reference sequence). V lost 5 bases, J lost 11 bases, and 12 bases lay in between. This CDR3 is 12 amino acids long. Here the CDR3 reads CASSAGARKLFF. Here the CDR3 DNA reads TGTGCCAGCAGCGCGGGGGCGCGGAAACTGTTTTTT.

A word on this clonotype: A read error may produce the germline difference seen at one junction end. V usage is TRBV24-1 and J usage is TRBJ1-2; a possible D gene is TRBD1 (6 bases). Germline V gives CDR1 KGHDR, CDR2 SFDVKD. The CDR3 runs to 13 residues. CDR3 protein: CATSTGNLYCYTF. The CDR3 DNA is TGTGCCACCAGCACAGGGAACCTCTATTGCTACACCTTC.

This clonotype was observed a handful of times. This rearrangement joins TRBV7-2 to TRBJ1-3; D is undetermined. V gave up 3 bases and J gave up 2 bases, with 8 bases separating them. CDR3 length equals 14 residues. Per the germline V gene, CDR1 is SGHTA and CDR2 is FQGNSA. The CDR3 DNA is TGTGCCAGCAGCTTGGTAGTTACTGGAAACACCATATATTTT. Its translation is CASSLVVTGNTIYF. Full variable domain (missing parts from reference TRBV7-2 and TRBJ1-3): GAGVSQSPSNKVTEKGKDVELRCDPISGHTALYWYRQSLGQGLEFLIYFQGNSAPDKSGLPSDRFSAERTGGSVSTLTIQRTQQEDSAVYLCASSLVVTGNTIYFGEGSWLTVV.

Concerning this clonotype: A much larger clone lies one base from this, so it may be a read error. The chain uses TRBV14 and TRBJ2-1; 7 bases are shared with TRBD1. This CDR3 has 15 residues. CDR1 is SGHDN, CDR2 FVKESK, per germline. DNA of the CDR3: TGTGCCAGCAGCCAGACAGGGAGCTCCTACGATGAGCAGTTCTTC. Its translation: CASSQTGSSYDEQFF.